The 25 T cell receptor beta chains below were found in one sample sequenced in a study of cytomegalovirus exposure and HLA in healthy donors. Primers: 60 Vbeta forward and 13 Jbeta reverse. Sequencing was performed with immunoSEQ multiplex PCR; in TCRdb, only in-frame clones are kept and a portion is missing. The repertoire has 90,000 to 150,000 clones, approximately 79% of them found once; the top ten carry about 16%. The specimen was PBMCs. These receptors came from a man aged 45-60 years in good health and CMV-seropositive.

The CDR3 sequence is CASSFWDREVNEQFF. The CDR3 nucleotides read TGTGCCAGCAGTTTCTGGGACAGGGAGGTCAATGAGCAGTTCTTC. The V and J genes are TRBV28 and TRBJ2-1; 9 bases align to TRBD1. The V segment lost 3 bases and the J segment 6 bases; nucleotides outside the gene matches: 6. Germline values: CDR1 MDHEN, CDR2 SYDVKM. The CDR3 has 15 residues.

This chain joins TRBV28 and TRBJ1-1; D perhaps matches TRBD1 (5 bases). This CDR3 has 15 amino acids. Germline loops: CDR1 MDHEN, CDR2 SYDVKM. Trimming removed 11 bases from V and 3 bases from J, with 22 bases in between. CDR3 bases: TGTGCCGCCACAGCGTACCAGGGACTGTACACTGAAGCTTTCTTT. This gives the protein CAATAYQGLYTEAFF.

The rearrangement uses TRBV10-3 and TRBJ2-1, with 7 bases identical to TRBD1. The CDR3 runs 13 residues. The V segment lost 4 bases and the J segment 6 bases; nucleotides outside the gene matches: 3. CDR1 and CDR2 from the germline V gene are ENHRY and SYGVKD. CDR3 nucleotides: TGTGCCATCAGTGTGTCAGGGGGCAATGAGCAGTTCTTC. It translates to CAISVSGGNEQFF.

The chain is built from TRBV5-1 and TRBJ2-1, with a possible D match to TRBD2 (6 bases). V was cut by 4 bases and J by 9 bases, with 17 bases left in between. The CDR3 is made up of 14 amino acids. Germline V gene lookup returns CDR1 SGHRS and CDR2 YFSETQ. The CDR3: CASSHNGEVSEQFF. The DNA for the CDR3 is TGCGCCAGCAGCCACAACGGGGAGGTATCTGAGCAGTTCTTC.

This clone was counted a single time. The V and J genes are TRBV4-1 and TRBJ1-5; 8 bases are a match to TRBD1. Germline CDR1 and CDR2: MGHRA and YSYEKL. This CDR3 comprises 15 residues. Unmatched junction bases numbered 7, after V lost 8 bases and J lost 1 base. In nucleotides, the CDR3 is TGCGCCAGCTCTCGCGGACAGGGCAGCAATCAGCCCCAGCATTTT. Residues: CASSRGQGSNQPQHF.

The genes are TRBV27 and TRBJ2-1; TRBD1 is a possible D gene (5 bases). This CDR3 region has 14 residues. Between the trimmed V and J ends, which lost 5 bases and 7 bases, there was a span of 15 bases. Germline CDR1 is MNHEY and CDR2 is SMNVEV (reference sequence). This CDR3 reads CASSPLQGRNEQFF. CDR3 bases: TGTGCCAGCAGTCCTCTGCAGGGCCGTAATGAGCAGTTCTTC.

V gene TRBV29-1 combines with J gene TRBJ1-1, with D uncertain. The CDR3 consists of 11 residues. Germline assignment: CDR1 SQVTM and CDR2 ANQGSEA. Trimming removed 3 bases at V and 7 bases at J, with 9 bases between. The CDR3: CSVDVRSEAFF. In DNA form, the CDR3 reads TGCAGCGTTGATGTACGGAGTGAAGCTTTCTTT. Combining the CDR3 with reference TRBV29-1 and TRBJ1-1 gives the whole variable domain SAVISQKPSRDICQRGTSLTIQCQVDSQVTMMFWYRQQPGQSLTLIATANQGSEATYESGFVIDKFPISRPNLTFSTLTVSNMSPEDSSIYLCSVDVRSEAFFGQGTRLTVV.

CDR3 DNA: TGTGCCAGCAGCTTGGGACTAGCGGGGGGCTTCCGGGACAATGAGCAGTTCTTC. Translating gives CASSLGLAGGFRDNEQFF. This sequence joins TRBV7-8 and TRBJ2-1; TRBD2 matches at 15 bases. There are 18 residues in the CDR3. V shed 3 bases and J 5 bases; nucleotides not matched to a gene: 8. Germline V gene data show CDR1 as SGHVS and CDR2 as FQNEAQ.

The DNA for the CDR3 is TGCGCCAGCAGCTTGGGACTAGGGGTAATCGACGAGCAGTACTTC. This gives the protein CASSLGLGVIDEQYF. The V and J genes are TRBV5-1 and TRBJ2-7; maybe TRBD2 (6 bases). From germline, CDR1 is SGHRS and CDR2 YFSETQ. V shed 0 bases and J shed 5 bases, with 15 bases lying between them. The CDR3 extends over 15 amino acids.

The chain recombines TRBV15 with TRBJ2-5, with D maybe TRBD1 (8 bases). In germline, CDR1 is LNHNV, CDR2 YYDKDF (reference sequence). This CDR3 comprises 13 residues. V was pared by 3 bases and J by 7 bases, with 12 bases between. This chain's CDR3 is CATSRDREGTQYF. In nucleotides, the CDR3 is TGTGCCACCAGCAGGGACAGGGAGGGGACCCAGTACTTC. Combining the CDR3 with reference TRBV15 and TRBJ2-5 gives the whole variable domain DAMVIQNPRYQVTQFGKPVTLSCSQTLNHNVMYWYQQKSSQAPKLLFHYYDKDFNNEADTPDNFQSRRPNTSFCFLDIRSPGLGDTAMYLCATSRDREGTQYFGPGTRLLVL.

This clone was seen only a few times. As DNA, the CDR3 is TGTGCCAGCAGCTTCACAGCAGGAAATGAAAAACTGTTTTTT. Encoded protein: CASSFTAGNEKLFF. The rearrangement joins TRBV7-9 to TRBJ1-4; unclear D gene. CDR1 SEHNR and CDR2 FQNEAQ come from the germline V gene (reference sequence). The V end lost 3 bases, the J end lost 5 bases, and 10 bases lay between the germline ends. The CDR3 is made up of 14 amino acids.

The rearrangement joins TRBV5-4 to TRBJ2-3; 9 bases line up with TRBD2. V lost 1 base to trimming and J lost 3 bases; unmatched junction nucleotides: 3. The CDR3 runs 15 residues. Germline assignment: CDR1 SGHNT and CDR2 YYREEE (reference sequence). The CDR3 DNA sequence: TGTGCCAGCAGCTTGCTAGCGGGGCCTACAGATACGCAGTATTTT. This codes for CASSLLAGPTDTQYF.

Notes on this clone: Sequence at one end of the junction differs from germline and may be a read error. The DNA for the CDR3 is TGTGCCATCAGTGAGTCACAGGGCCTTAGCAATCAGCCCCAGCATTTT. Protein: CAISESQGLSNQPQHF. V gene TRBV6-1 combines with J gene TRBJ1-5; D may be TRBD1 (6 bases). Germline CDR1 MNHNS, CDR2 SASEGT. The CDR3 extends over 16 amino acids.

The chain carries TRBV11-3 and TRBJ2-7; 9 positions agree with TRBD1. Germline trimming cut 1 base from V and 9 bases from J; bases unmatched to any gene: 10. CDR3 size: 15 residues. Germline values: CDR1 SGHNT, CDR2 YENEEA. The CDR3 loop reads CASSLGGQGSLRQYF. DNA of the CDR3: TGTGCCAGCAGCTTAGGCGGACAGGGGTCCCTAAGGCAGTACTTC.

The chain carries TRBV5-1 and TRBJ2-1; D possibly corresponds to TRBD1 (6 bases). Between the trimmed V and J ends, which lost 0 bases and 5 bases, there was a span of 9 bases. The V gene's germline CDR1 is SGHRS and CDR2 YFSETQ. The CDR3 sequence is 14 residues long. The CDR3 DNA reads TGCGCCAGCAGCTTGGCTTACAGGGACAATGAGCAGTTCTTC. This translates into CASSLAYRDNEQFF.

The rearrangement uses TRBV19 and TRBJ1-2, with 7 bases aligning to TRBD1. Trimming at V came to 5 bases and at J to 4 bases, leaving 4 bases not matched to a gene. This CDR3 region has 13 residues. Germline V gene sequence: CDR1 LNHDA, CDR2 SQIVND (reference sequence). This CDR3 reads CASSAGQAYGYTF. In DNA form, the CDR3 reads TGTGCCAGTAGTGCAGGACAGGCCTATGGCTACACCTTC. Variable domain in full (rest from reference TRBV19 and TRBJ1-2): DGGITQSPKYLFRKEGQNVTLSCEQNLNHDAMYWYRQDPGQGLRLIYYSQIVNDFQKGDIAEGYSVSREKKESFPLTVTSAQKNPTAFYLCASSAGQAYGYTFGSGTRLTVV.

J is TRBJ2-3 and V is TRBV2; weak D call: TRBD2 (5 bases). V lost 1 base, J lost 0 bases, and 14 bases lay in between. Germline CDR1 and CDR2: SNHLY and FYNNEI. The CDR3 loop spans 17 amino acids. CDR3 residues: CASSEEGSRTSTDTQYF. DNA for the CDR3: TGTGCCAGCAGTGAAGAGGGCTCCCGGACTAGCACAGATACGCAGTATTTT.

The rearrangement uses TRBV19 and TRBJ2-2; 7 nucleotides agree with TRBD2. CDR1 is LNHDA, CDR2 SQIVND, per germline (reference sequence). V lost 9 bases, J lost 3 bases, and 10 bases stayed unmatched. The CDR3 totals 15 residues. CDR3 bases: TGTGCCAGAGTGGAGACCGGGGGGTACACCGGGGAGCTGTTTTTT. Amino acid sequence: CARVETGGYTGELFF.

This sequence joins TRBV11-2 and TRBJ2-3; TRBD2 aligns across 8 bases. CDR1 is SGHAT, CDR2 FQNNGV, per germline. This CDR3 is 16 amino acids long. J lost 4 bases, V lost 0 bases, and 6 bases had no gene match. As DNA, the CDR3 is TGTGCCAGCAGCTTAGAAGGGGCGGGAGGCCCAGATACGCAGTATTTT. It translates to CASSLEGAGGPDTQYF.

V and J are TRBV4-1 and TRBJ2-1; 10 nucleotides line up with TRBD2. The CDR3 sequence is 15 residues long. Unmatched junction bases numbered 2, after V lost 4 bases and J lost 2 bases. Germline assignment: CDR1 MGHRA and CDR2 YSYEKL. As DNA, the CDR3 is TGCGCCAGCAGCCCTAGCGGGGGACCCTACAATGAGCAGTTCTTC. Its protein is CASSPSGGPYNEQFF.

V gene TRBV18 combines with J gene TRBJ1-6, with 8 bases matching TRBD1. Unmatched junction bases numbered 5, after V lost 0 bases and J lost 7 bases. Germline assignment: CDR1 KGHSH and CDR2 LQKENI. The CDR3 consists of 16 residues. CDR3 coding DNA: TGTGCCAGCTCACCACCGGCCACAGGGGGAAATTCACCCCTCCACTTT. The encoded protein is CASSPPATGGNSPLHF.

CDR3: CASNIHHSNQPQHF. The CDR3 DNA reads TGTGCCAGTAACATTCACCATAGCAATCAGCCCCAGCATTTT. The chain joins TRBV19 to TRBJ1-5; D is unresolved. This CDR3 has 14 amino acids. Germline V gives CDR1 LNHDA, CDR2 SQIVND (reference sequence). The ends were cut back, 7 bases at V and 0 bases at J, with 10 bases in the middle.

The chain combines TRBV27 with TRBJ2-5, with 9 positions matching TRBD2. This CDR3 spans 14 amino acids. Germline V CDR1 and CDR2: MNHEY, SMNVEV (reference sequence). J gave up 5 bases and V 4 bases, and 5 bases lay outside the gene matches. The chain's CDR3 is CASSYAGGRETQYF. CDR3 nucleotides: TGTGCCAGCAGTTATGCGGGGGGGCGGGAGACCCAGTACTTC.

The chain employs TRBV11-3 and TRBJ2-2, with D hard to call. V lost 5 bases and J lost 8, with 12 bases in between. There are 13 residues in the CDR3. From germline, CDR1 is SGHNT and CDR2 YENEEA. This CDR3 reads CASSPHDRGELFF. The CDR3 DNA is TGTGCCAGCAGCCCCCATGATCGGGGGGAGCTGTTTTTT. Supplemented by reference TRBV11-3 and TRBJ2-2, the full variable domain reads EAGVVQSPRYKIIEKKQPVAFWCNPISGHNTLYWYLQNLGQGPELLIRYENEEAVDDSQLPKDRFSAERLKGVDSTLKIQPAELGDSAVYLCASSPHDRGELFFGEGSRLTVL.

This clone has only a few counts. The genes are TRBV5-1 and TRBJ1-6, with 7 bases identical to TRBD1. The ends lost 1 base at V and 9 bases at J; junction bases unmatched: 4. CDR1 SGHRS and CDR2 YFSETQ come from the germline V gene. This CDR3 has 14 amino acids. As DNA, the CDR3 is TGCGCCAGCAGCTTGACGACAGGGCCTTCACCCCTCCACTTT. Residues: CASSLTTGPSPLHF.